This TCR beta chain was observed in a study of cytomegalovirus exposure and HLA in healthy donors. The germline V gene encodes CDR1 SGHTA and CDR2 FQGNSA. The CDR3 runs 16 residues. The ends lost 1 base at V and 0 bases at J; junction bases unmatched: 2. At the time of sampling, donors were nominally healthy, though unrecorded immune exposures were likely. PCR employed 60 Vbeta and 13 Jbeta primers. Method: immunoSEQ multiplex PCR; TCRdb's copy keeps in-frame clones and lacks some. The repertoire consists of approximately 110,000 clones, with 76% occurring once and the leading ten covering about 8%. What was sequenced was PBMCs. The genes are TRBV7-2 and TRBJ2-7; 11 positions agree with TRBD1. The TCR sequence derives from a woman aged 45-59 years in good health and CMV-seropositive. This chain's CDR3 is CASSLGTGGSSYEQYF. In DNA, the CDR3 is TGTGCCAGCAGCTTAGGGACAGGGGGCTCCTCCTACGAGCAGTACTTC.